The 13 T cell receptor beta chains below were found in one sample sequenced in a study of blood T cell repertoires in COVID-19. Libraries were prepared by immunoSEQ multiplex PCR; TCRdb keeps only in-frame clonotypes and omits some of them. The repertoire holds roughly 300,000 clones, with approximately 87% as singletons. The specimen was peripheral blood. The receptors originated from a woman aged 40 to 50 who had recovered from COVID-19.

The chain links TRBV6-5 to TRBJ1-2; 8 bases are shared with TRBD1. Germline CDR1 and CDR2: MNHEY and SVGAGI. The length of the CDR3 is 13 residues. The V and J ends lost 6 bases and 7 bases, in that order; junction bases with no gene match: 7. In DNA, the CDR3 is TGTGCCAGCAGGCTTGGACAGGGTGCTGGCTACACCTTC. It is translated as CASRLGQGAGYTF.

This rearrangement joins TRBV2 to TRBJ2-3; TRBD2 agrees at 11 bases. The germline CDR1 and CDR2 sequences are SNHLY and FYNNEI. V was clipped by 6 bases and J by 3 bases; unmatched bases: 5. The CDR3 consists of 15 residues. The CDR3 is CASSLAGGGTDTQYF. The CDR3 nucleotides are TGTGCCAGCAGCCTAGCGGGGGGCGGGACAGATACGCAGTATTTT.

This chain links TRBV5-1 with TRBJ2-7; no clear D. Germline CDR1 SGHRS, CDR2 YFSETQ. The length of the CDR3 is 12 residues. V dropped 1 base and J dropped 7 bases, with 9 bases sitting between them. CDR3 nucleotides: TGCGCCAGCAGCTTGTATTTGGCTGAGCAGTACTTC. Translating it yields CASSLYLAEQYF.

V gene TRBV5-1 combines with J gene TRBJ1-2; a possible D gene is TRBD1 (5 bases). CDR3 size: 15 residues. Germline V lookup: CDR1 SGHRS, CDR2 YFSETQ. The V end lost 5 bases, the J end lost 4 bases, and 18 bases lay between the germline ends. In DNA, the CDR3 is TGCGCCAGCAGTGCCTCGTCGCAGGGAGGCTATGGCTACACCTTC. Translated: CASSASSQGGYGYTF.

The CDR3 loop reads CASRPTGLSDGELFF. The DNA of the CDR3 is TGTGCCAGCAGGCCAACGGGACTGTCGGACGGGGAGCTGTTTTTT. The chain links TRBV13 to TRBJ2-2, with D perhaps TRBD2 (6 bases). CDR3 length equals 15 residues. The V end lost 6 bases, the J end lost 7 bases, and 18 bases lay between the germline ends. CDR1 is PRHDT, CDR2 FYEKMQ, per germline (reference sequence). The whole variable domain, remainder taken from reference TRBV13 and TRBJ2-2, is AAGVIQSPRHLIKEKRETATLKCYPIPRHDTVYWYQQGPGQDPQFLISFYEKMQSDKGSIPDRFSAQQFSDYHSELNMSSLELGDSALYFCASRPTGLSDGELFFGEGSRLTVL.

CDR3 protein: CATSDPRTGRHEQFF. The CDR3 region has the DNA TGTGCCACCAGTGATCCTCGTACAGGGAGACATGAGCAGTTCTTC. The chain links TRBV24-1 to TRBJ2-1, with TRBD1 as a possible D gene (6 bases). Germline CDR1 KGHDR, CDR2 SFDVKD. The CDR3 totals 15 residues. Trimming shortened V by 3 bases and J by 8 bases, and 16 bases separated the two germline ends.

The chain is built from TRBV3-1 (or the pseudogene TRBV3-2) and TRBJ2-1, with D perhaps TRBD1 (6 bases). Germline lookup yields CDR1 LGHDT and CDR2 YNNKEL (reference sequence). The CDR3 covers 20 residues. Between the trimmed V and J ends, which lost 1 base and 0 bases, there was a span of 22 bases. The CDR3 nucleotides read TGTGCCAGCAGCCAAGTCTATGTGTTGTGGACAGAGAGCTCCTACAATGAGCAGTTCTTC. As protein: CASSQVYVLWTESSYNEQFF.

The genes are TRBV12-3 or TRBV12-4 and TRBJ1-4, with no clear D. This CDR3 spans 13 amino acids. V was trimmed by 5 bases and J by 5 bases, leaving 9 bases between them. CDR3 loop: CASSSIRNEKLFF. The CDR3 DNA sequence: TGTGCCAGCAGTAGCATCCGGAATGAAAAACTGTTTTTT.

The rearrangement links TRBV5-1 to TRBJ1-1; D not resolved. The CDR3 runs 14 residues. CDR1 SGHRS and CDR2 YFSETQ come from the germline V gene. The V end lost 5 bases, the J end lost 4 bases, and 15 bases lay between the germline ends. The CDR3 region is CASSVVPRGTEAFF. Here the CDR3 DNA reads TGCGCCAGCAGTGTGGTGCCTAGAGGCACTGAAGCTTTCTTT.

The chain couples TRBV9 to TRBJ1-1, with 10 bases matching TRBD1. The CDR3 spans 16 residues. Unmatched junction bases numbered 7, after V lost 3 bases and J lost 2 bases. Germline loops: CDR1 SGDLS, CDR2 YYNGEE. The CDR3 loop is CASSAGGTGANTEAFF. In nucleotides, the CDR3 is TGTGCCAGCAGCGCCGGGGGGACAGGGGCTAACACTGAAGCTTTCTTT.

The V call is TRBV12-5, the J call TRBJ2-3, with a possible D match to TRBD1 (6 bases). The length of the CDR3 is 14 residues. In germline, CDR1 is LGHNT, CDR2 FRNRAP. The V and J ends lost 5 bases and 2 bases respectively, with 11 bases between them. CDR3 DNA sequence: TGTGCTAGTGGTCCCGGACAGTCCACAGATACGCAGTATTTT. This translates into CASGPGQSTDTQYF.

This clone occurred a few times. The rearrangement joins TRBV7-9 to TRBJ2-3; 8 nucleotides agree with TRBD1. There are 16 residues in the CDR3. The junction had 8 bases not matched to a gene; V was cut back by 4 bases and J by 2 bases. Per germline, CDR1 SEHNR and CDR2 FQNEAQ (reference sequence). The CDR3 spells CASSYRQGFNTDTQYF. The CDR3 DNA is TGTGCCAGCAGCTACCGACAGGGGTTTAACACAGATACGCAGTATTTT.

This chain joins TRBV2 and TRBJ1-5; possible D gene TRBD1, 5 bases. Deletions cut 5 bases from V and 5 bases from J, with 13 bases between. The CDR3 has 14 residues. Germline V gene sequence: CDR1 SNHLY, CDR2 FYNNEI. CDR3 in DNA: TGTGCCAGCAGTCACGACAGCCGTGATCAGCCCCAGCATTTT. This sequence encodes CASSHDSRDQPQHF.